The sequence of this TCR beta chain was determined in a study of cytomegalovirus exposure and HLA in healthy donors. The sample holds a few counts of this clone. Primers included in the PCR were 60 Vbeta and 13 Jbeta primers. Clones were sequenced by immunoSEQ multiplex PCR, and TCRdb holds only the in-frame ones, with some missing. The sample yields about 140,000 clones, around a tenth seen once. The clonotype originates from a middle-aged man in good health and CMV-seronegative. The sequencing input was PBMCs.

CDR3 nucleotide sequence: TGTGCCAGCAGCCCTACGCGGGGGCAAGGTGGCTACACCTTC. Encoded protein: CASSPTRGQGGYTF. The chain combines TRBV5-4 with TRBJ1-2, with a weak D call TRBD1 (6 bases). Germline-derived CDR1 and CDR2 are SGHNT and YYREEE (reference sequence). This CDR3 contains 14 residues. V was trimmed by 4 bases and J by 7 bases, leaving 17 bases between them. Full variable domain (rest looked up from reference TRBV5-4 and TRBJ1-2): ETGVTQSPTHLIKTRGQQVTLRCSSQSGHNTVSWYQQALGQGPQFIFQYYREEENGRGNFPPRFSGLQFPNYSSELNVNALELDDSALYLCASSPTRGQGGYTFGSGTRLTVV.